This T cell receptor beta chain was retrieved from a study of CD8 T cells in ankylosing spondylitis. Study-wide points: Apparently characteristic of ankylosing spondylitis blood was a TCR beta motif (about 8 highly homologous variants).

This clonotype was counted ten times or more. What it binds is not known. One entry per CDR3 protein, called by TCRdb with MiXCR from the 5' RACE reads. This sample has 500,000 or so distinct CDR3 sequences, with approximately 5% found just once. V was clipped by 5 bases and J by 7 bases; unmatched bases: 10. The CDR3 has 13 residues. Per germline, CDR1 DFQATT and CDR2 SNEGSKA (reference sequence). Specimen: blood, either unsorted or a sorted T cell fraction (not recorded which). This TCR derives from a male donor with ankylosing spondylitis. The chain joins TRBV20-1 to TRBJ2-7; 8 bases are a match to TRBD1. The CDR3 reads CSAGKGTGEEQYF. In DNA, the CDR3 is TGCAGTGCTGGCAAGGGGACAGGTGAAGAGCAGTACTTC.